A selection of T cell receptor beta chains follows, all from one sample in a study of blood T cell repertoires in COVID-19. Assay used: immunoSEQ multiplex PCR; TCRdb lists only in-frame clones, some missing. Of roughly 190,000 clones listed, approximately 87% are singletons. Sequences were obtained from peripheral blood. The receptors shown here come from a man between 18 and 35 years old with active or convalescent COVID-19. Both conserved end residues are part of each CDR3. Each record gives: J gene, CDR3 length, V gene, clone size, D gene, CDR3 DNA, CDR3 protein. A D gene is named only where the DNA matches it firmly. For some rows the clone size is stated as once, few or many, or as a class when expanded; others skip it.

TRBJ1-6	15	TRBV18	NA	NA	TGTGCCAGCTCACCCAGGGAGGACTATAATTCACCCCTCCACTTT	CASSPREDYNSPLHF
TRBJ2-1	14	TRBV11-3	NA	NA	TGTGCCAGCAGCTTAGCGGGGGAAGTGGATGAGCAGTTCTTC	CASSLAGEVDEQFF
TRBJ1-1	15	TRBV7-2	NA	TRBD1	TGTGCCAGCAGCCCCTGGACAGGGGGAGTCACTGAAGCTTTCTTT	CASSPWTGGVTEAFF
TRBJ1-2	16	TRBV21-1	NA	NA	TGTGCCAGCAGCCTCCGACGGGGTCGGACCACCTATGGCTACACCTTC	CASSLRRGRTTYGYTF
TRBJ2-2	16	TRBV5-4	NA	TRBD2	TGTGCCAGCAGCTTGGTGCGGGGGGGGAACACCGGGGAGCTGTTTTTT	CASSLVRGGNTGELFF
TRBJ2-5	16	TRBV5-6	NA	TRBD2	TGTGCCAGCAGGGGACTAGCGGGAGGGTTCATGGAGACCCAGTACTTC	CASRGLAGGFMETQYF
TRBJ1-5	18	TRBV28	NA	TRBD1	TGTGCCAGCAGTTCCGGGACAGGGGCCCTGAGGGGCAATCAGCCCCAGCATTTT	CASSSGTGALRGNQPQHF
TRBJ1-5	14	TRBV6-6	NA	NA	TGTGCCAGCAGTTCTATCGAGGCATTCCAGCCCCAGCATTTT	CASSSIEAFQPQHF
TRBJ2-1	14	TRBV4-1	NA	NA	TGCGCCAGCAGCCAAGTGGACAGACACAATGAGCAGTTCTTC	CASSQVDRHNEQFF
TRBJ1-2	14	TRBV15	NA	TRBD1	TGTGCCACCAGCAGGGACGGGACAGGGGGTGGCTACACCTTC	CATSRDGTGGGYTF
TRBJ1-2	14	TRBV5-1	NA	NA	TGCGCCAGCAGCCCCATGAGGGCCGGTTATGGCTACACCTTC	CASSPMRAGYGYTF
TRBJ1-1	13	TRBV3-1/TRBV3-2	NA	TRBD1	TGTGCCAGCAGCCAAGTTACAGGGGTTGAAGCTTTCTTT	CASSQVTGVEAFF
TRBJ2-5	12	TRBV9	NA	NA	TGTGCCAGCAGCGCGTTCCAAGAGACCCAGTACTTC	CASSAFQETQYF
TRBJ1-1	14	TRBV3-1/TRBV3-2	NA	NA	TGTGCCAGCAGCCCTCGGCGGGGGAGCACTGAAGCTTTCTTT	CASSPRRGSTEAFF
TRBJ2-1	10	TRBV29-1	NA	NA	TGCAGTACACTCAGGGATGAGCAGTTCTTC	CSTLRDEQFF
TRBJ1-1	19	TRBV7-9	NA	TRBD1	TGTGCCAGCAGCCAGATTTTGAGGACAGGGGGAGGTTTTGACACTGAAGCTTTCTTT	CASSQILRTGGGFDTEAFF
TRBJ2-5	13	TRBV2	NA	NA	TGTGCCAGCATTGGGGCGAGAAAGGAGACCCAGTACTTC	CASIGARKETQYF
TRBJ2-2	16	TRBV5-4	NA	NA	TGTGCCAGCAGCTCCCCTGAGGCTACCAACACCGGGGAGCTGTTTTTT	CASSSPEATNTGELFF
TRBJ1-6	14	TRBV19	NA	TRBD1	TGTGCCAGTAAACTAGGGGGCCTCAATTCACCCCTCCACTTT	CASKLGGLNSPLHF
TRBJ1-1	13	TRBV25-1	NA	NA	TGTGCCAGCAATAGGGAGGGGGGCACTGAAGCTTTCTTT	CASNREGGTEAFF
TRBJ2-7	16	TRBV5-1	NA	TRBD1	TGCGCCAGCAGCTTGGAATACGGGACAGGGATCTACGAGCAGTACTTC	CASSLEYGTGIYEQYF
TRBJ1-2	16	TRBV18	NA	NA	TGTGCCAGCTCACCACCGTCCGGCGGGGTGTTAGGTGGCTACACCTTC	CASSPPSGGVLGGYTF
TRBJ1-1	14	TRBV3-1/TRBV3-2	few	NA	TGTGCCAGCAGCCAAGATAGACAGAACACTGAAGCTTTCTTT	CASSQDRQNTEAFF
TRBJ2-5	15	TRBV7-2	NA	NA	TGTGCCAGCAGCCCCGCTTGGGGGCCCGGGGAGACCCAGTACTTC	CASSPAWGPGETQYF
TRBJ2-1	18	TRBV2	NA	NA	TGTGCCAACAGGGAGGAGGGGGCGGTTAGGTTCTCCTACAATGAGCAGTTCTTC	CANREEGAVRFSYNEQFF
TRBJ1-2	15	TRBV13	NA	TRBD1	TGTGCCAGCAGCCTACAGGGACAGGGGGCCTATGGCTACACCTTC	CASSLQGQGAYGYTF
TRBJ1-4	15	TRBV6-4	NA	TRBD1	TGTGCCAGCAGTGCCACCGGGACAGGGCGGGAAAAACTGTTTTTT	CASSATGTGREKLFF
TRBJ1-4	15	TRBV29-1	NA	NA	TGCAGCGTTGAAGATGGGACATCTCGGGATGAAAAACTGTTTTTT	CSVEDGTSRDEKLFF
TRBJ1-6	14	TRBV5-1	NA	NA	TGCGCCAGCAGCTTGGCAGGCAGGGGTTCACCCCTCCACTTT	CASSLAGRGSPLHF
TRBJ2-2	17	TRBV28	NA	TRBD2	TGTGCCAGCAGTCTCCATGGGGCTAGCGGGCTTTACGAGGAGCTGTTTTTT	CASSLHGASGLYEELFF
TRBJ2-5	13	TRBV24-1	NA	NA	TGTGCCACCAGTGATTTGCAATCCAAGACCCAGTACTTC	CATSDLQSKTQYF
TRBJ2-3	12	TRBV7-2	NA	NA	TGTGCCAGCAGCTCCCCGGCAGATACGCAGTATTTT	CASSSPADTQYF
TRBJ1-2	17	TRBV27	NA	TRBD1	TGTGCCAGCAGGGATAGACAGGGGGCGCTTCCTAACTATGGCTACACCTTC	CASRDRQGALPNYGYTF
TRBJ2-7	15	TRBV18	NA	TRBD2	TGTGCCAGCTCCCCAGGTCTAGCGGATACCTACGAGCAGTACTTC	CASSPGLADTYEQYF
TRBJ1-1	15	TRBV27	NA	NA	TGTGCCAGCAGTTTAGGGCCTAAACAGAACACTGAAGCTTTCTTT	CASSLGPKQNTEAFF